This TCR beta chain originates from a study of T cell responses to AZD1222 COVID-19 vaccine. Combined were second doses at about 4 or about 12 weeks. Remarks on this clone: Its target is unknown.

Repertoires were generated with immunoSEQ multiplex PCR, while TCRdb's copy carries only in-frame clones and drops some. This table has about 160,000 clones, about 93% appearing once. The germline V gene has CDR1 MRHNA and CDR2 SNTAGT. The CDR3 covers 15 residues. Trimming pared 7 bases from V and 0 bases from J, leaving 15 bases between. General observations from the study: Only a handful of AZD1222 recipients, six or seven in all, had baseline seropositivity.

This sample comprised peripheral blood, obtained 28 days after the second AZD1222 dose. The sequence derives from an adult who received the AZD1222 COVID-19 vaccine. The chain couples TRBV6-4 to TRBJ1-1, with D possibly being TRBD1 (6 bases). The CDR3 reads CASKREDSMNTEAFF. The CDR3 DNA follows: TGTGCCAGCAAAAGGGAGGACAGTATGAACACTGAAGCTTTCTTT.